These 2 T cell receptor beta chains were all obtained from the same sample, sequenced in a study of T-cell reconstitution after alpha-beta-depleted transplantation in children. A library of TCRbeta sequences, prepared with unique molecular identifiers, was generated. TCRdb redid the calling of the PCR reads with MiXCR, one entry per CDR3 protein. The sample includes around 60,000 distinct CDR3 sequences, 40% to 45% of them seen just once. The input for sequencing was PBMCs, mostly from graft donor cells, taken 360 days after TCRalphabeta/CD19-depleted stem cell transplant. The receptors derive from a male patient younger than 18 who had a stem cell transplant for acute lymphoblastic leukemia, so the T cells may come from the graft donor.

This clonotype was seen ten or more times. The J gene is TRBJ2-3, the V gene TRBV7-2; D might be TRBD2 (5 bases). The CDR3 consists of 14 residues. Germline V gene sequence: CDR1 SGHTA, CDR2 FQGNSA. The V and J ends lost 1 base and 1 base respectively, with 6 bases between them. The CDR3 sequence is CASSLVRGTDTQYF. The CDR3 DNA reads as TGTGCCAGCAGCTTAGTGAGGGGCACAGATACGCAGTATTTT.

This chain links TRBV5-1 with TRBJ2-3; 12 nucleotides line up with TRBD2. This CDR3 has 19 residues. In germline, CDR1 is SGHRS, CDR2 YFSETQ. V shed 0 bases and J 4 bases; nucleotides not matched to a gene: 12. CDR3 nucleotide sequence: TGCGCCAGCAGCTTGGGATCTAGCGGGAGGGCCAGTAGGGCAGATACGCAGTATTTT. Protein product: CASSLGSSGRASRADTQYF.